This TCR beta chain was identified in a study of blood T cell repertoires in COVID-19. This clone turned up a few times. Germline assignment: CDR1 LGHDT and CDR2 YNNKEL (reference sequence). The V and J ends lost 4 bases and 0 bases respectively, with 8 bases between them. This CDR3 contains 14 residues. Per the original data handling: For nucleated cells, counts were estimated from reference gene primer amplification. Assay used: immunoSEQ multiplex PCR; TCRdb lists only in-frame clones, some missing. D and trimming were read from the DNA, whereas the V and J calls and clone size are those reported in that table. The sample consists of 70,000 or so clones, roughly 86% of them appearing once.

What was sequenced was peripheral blood. This receptor was obtained from a woman between 55 and 75 years old with acute or convalescent COVID-19. The V and J genes are TRBV3-1 (or the pseudogene TRBV3-2) and TRBJ2-3; TRBD2 is a possible D gene (6 bases). The CDR3: CASSLTRSTDTQYF. The CDR3, as DNA: TGTGCCAGCAGCCTGACTAGAAGCACAGATACGCAGTATTTT.